This TCR beta chain comes out of a study of cytomegalovirus exposure and HLA in healthy donors. Study-wide background: The same platform was used for the 100 to 150 validation repertoires and the roughly 680 first-cohort repertoires, a later analysis reported. Study outcomes and limitations: The study labeled under 200 TCR beta chains cytomegalovirus-associated.

The assay was immunoSEQ multiplex PCR, and TCRdb's table has in-frame clones only and misses some. The sample consists of approximately 90,000 clones, roughly 97% of them appearing once. CDR1 is MDHEN and CDR2 is SYDVKM in the germline V gene. CDR3 length: 14 residues. The V gene lost 3 bases and the J gene lost 8 bases, with 16 bases spanning the gap. Comments on this clone: The antigen is undetermined.

The sample comprised PBMCs. The J gene is TRBJ1-2, the V gene TRBV28; possible D gene TRBD1, 6 bases. The origin of this receptor is a man aged 18 to 30 in good health and CMV-seronegative. The CDR3 bases are TGTGCCAGCAGTTTTCCGGGGGGGGCCTCGGGCTACACCTTC. Protein product: CASSFPGGASGYTF.